These 21 T cell receptor beta chains came from one sample sequenced in a study of type 1 and type 2 diabetes patients. The PCR template was genomic DNA. A primer set of 30 forward and 13 reverse primers amplified the CDR3. TCRdb re-called the multiplex PCR reads through MiXCR, storing one row per CDR3 protein. The profile covers a few hundred thousand distinct CDR3 sequences, with around 47% appearing a single time and roughly 13% taken by the ten largest. The sample taken for sequencing was peripheral blood mononuclear cells (PBMCs). These receptors originate from a man aged 18 to 30 with type 2 diabetes.

The genes are TRBV28 and TRBJ1-2, with a possible D match to TRBD1 (5 bases). The germline CDR1 and CDR2 sequences are MDHEN and SYDVKM. V lost 6 bases, J lost 8 bases, and 19 bases lay in between. This CDR3 spans 14 amino acids. The CDR3 protein is CASREGDSKGGYTF. Here the CDR3 DNA reads TGTGCCAGCAGGGAAGGGGATAGTAAGGGAGGCTACACCTTC.

Concerning this clonotype itself: This CDR3 fails to terminate in the conserved phenylalanine or tryptophan, so it likely reflects a read error. The rearrangement joins TRBV24-1 to TRBJ2-3, with a possible D match to TRBD2 (6 bases). The V gene's germline CDR1 is KGHDR and CDR2 SFDVKD. This CDR3 has 12 amino acids. V lost 10 bases and J lost 3, with 10 bases in between. CDR3 in amino acids: CATGTLTDTQYY. CDR3 nucleotides: TGTGCCACGGGGACTCTTACAGATACGCAGTATTAT.

The table lists this clonotype with a few counts. The chain employs TRBV4-1 and TRBJ1-2, with 9 bases that match TRBD1. This CDR3 is 18 amino acids long. After removal of 0 bases from V and 3 bases from J, the junction contained 11 bases not matched to a gene. Germline V gives CDR1 MGHRA, CDR2 YSYEKL. The CDR3 here is CASSQDSLGTGRDYGYTF. The CDR3, as DNA: TGCGCCAGCAGCCAAGATTCATTAGGGACAGGGAGGGACTATGGCTACACCTTC.

In this sample, this clonotype turned up a few times. The chain uses TRBV20-1 and TRBJ2-7; weak D call: TRBD1 (5 bases). The CDR3 contains 13 residues. The germline CDR1 and CDR2 sequences are DFQATT and SNEGSKA (reference sequence). The V end lost 1 base, the J end lost 2 bases, and 9 bases lay between the germline ends. This CDR3 reads CSARGTKPYEQYF. Here the CDR3 DNA reads TGCAGTGCTAGAGGGACAAAGCCCTACGAGCAGTACTTC.

The chain uses TRBV20-1 and TRBJ2-2; D remains ambiguous. This CDR3 contains 12 residues. CDR1 is DFQATT, CDR2 SNEGSKA, per germline (reference sequence). V lost 3 bases, J lost 4 bases, and 6 bases lay in between. The CDR3 nucleotides read TGCAGTGCTAGGGACCGCACCGGGGAGCTGTTTTTT. It encodes CSARDRTGELFF.

This clonotype has a single count. This rearrangement joins TRBV7-2 to TRBJ2-2, with D uncertain. Trimming took 8 bases from V and 4 from J, leaving 14 bases between them. CDR3 length: 14 amino acids. Germline loops: CDR1 SGHTA, CDR2 FQGNSA. The CDR3: CASGKGRGTGELFF. The CDR3 region has the DNA TGTGCCAGCGGCAAAGGACGAGGCACCGGGGAGCTGTTTTTT.

V gene TRBV12-5 combines with J gene TRBJ1-2, with 8 bases aligning to TRBD1. Germline CDR1 reads LGHNT; CDR2 reads FRNRAP. V dropped 1 base and J dropped 13; count of bases not matched to a gene: 8. The CDR3 is 13 amino acids. CDR3 sequence reads: CASGLATDRAVTF. For the CDR3, the DNA is TGTGCTAGTGGTTTGGCCACGGACAGGGCAGTCACCTTC.

This clonotype was detected many times. The chain carries TRBV12-3 or TRBV12-4 and TRBJ2-5, with D unclear. The ends were cut back, 3 bases at V and 5 bases at J, with 4 bases in the middle. The CDR3 spans 11 residues. The CDR3 bases are TGTGCCAGCAGTTTCGGTGAGACCCAGTACTTC. Residues: CASSFGETQYF.

Worth noting for this clonotype: As the CDR3 is not closed by the conserved phenylalanine or tryptophan, this likely results from a read error. Because the CDR3's place on the DNA is in doubt, the DNA is left out and the CDR3 is given as listed by TCRdb. The J gene is TRBJ1-2, the V gene TRBV30. CDR1 is GTSNPN and CDR2 is SVGIG in the germline V gene (reference sequence). From its first to its last residue, the CDR3 has 9 amino acids. CDR3 sequence reads: CASLDISTL.

The chain links TRBV7-8 to TRBJ2-7; D is uncertain. Trimming took off 1 base at V and 7 bases at J, with 17 bases between the two ends. The CDR3 is 15 amino acids. Per the germline V gene, CDR1 is SGHVS and CDR2 is FQNEAQ. This CDR3 is CASSLGLEFSEEQYF. The CDR3 DNA sequence: TGTGCCAGCAGCTTAGGTCTGGAGTTTTCGGAGGAGCAGTACTTC. The complete variable domain, with remaining parts taken from reference TRBV7-8 and TRBJ2-7, reads GAGVSQSPRYKVAKRGQDVALRCDPISGHVSLFWYQQALGQGPEFLTYFQNEAQLDKSGLPSDRFFAERPEGSVSTLKIQRTQQEDSAVYLCASSLGLEFSEEQYFGPGTRLTVT.

The table lists this clonotype with a few counts. The chain uses TRBV7-2 and TRBJ2-5; no clear D. Deletions cut 4 bases from V and 5 bases from J, with 14 bases between. The length of the CDR3 is 14 residues. In germline, CDR1 is SGHTA, CDR2 FQGNSA. In nucleotides, the CDR3 is TGTGCCAGCAGCTCCCAGGCAGTGAAGGAGACCCAGTACTTC. It encodes CASSSQAVKETQYF. Variable domain in full (rest from reference TRBV7-2 and TRBJ2-5): GAGVSQSPSNKVTEKGKDVELRCDPISGHTALYWYRQSLGQGLEFLIYFQGNSAPDKSGLPSDRFSAERTGGSVSTLTIQRTQQEDSAVYLCASSSQAVKETQYFGPGTRLLVL.

This clonotype has just a few counts. V and J are TRBV19 and TRBJ1-1, with a tentative D call TRBD1 (5 bases). This CDR3 has 13 amino acids. Germline CDR1 is LNHDA and CDR2 is SQIVND (reference sequence). V was clipped by 5 bases and J by 5 bases, with 12 bases between them. The CDR3 here is CASSSDRGTEAFF. In DNA, the CDR3 is TGTGCCAGTAGTTCAGACCGGGGGACTGAAGCTTTCTTT. The full variable domain, its missing parts supplied by reference TRBV19 and TRBJ1-1, is DGGITQSPKYLFRKEGQNVTLSCEQNLNHDAMYWYRQDPGQGLRLIYYSQIVNDFQKGDIAEGYSVSREKKESFPLTVTSAQKNPTAFYLCASSSDRGTEAFFGQGTRLTVV.

The V call is TRBV27, the J call TRBJ2-7, with TRBD1 matching 10 bases. V was pared by 2 bases and J by 6 bases, with 4 bases of the junction left unmatched. The germline CDR1 and CDR2 sequences are MNHEY and SMNVEV (reference sequence). This CDR3 spans 14 amino acids. Here the CDR3 reads CASSLGGQGSEQYF. The CDR3 DNA follows: TGTGCCAGCAGTTTAGGGGGACAGGGGTCCGAGCAGTACTTC.

There are a few counts of this clonotype. The J gene is TRBJ1-5, the V gene TRBV25-1, with no clear D. Germline V gives CDR1 MGHDK, CDR2 SYGVNS. CDR3 size: 14 residues. The ends were cut back, 8 bases at V and 3 bases at J, with 14 bases in the middle. The CDR3 loop reads CASSTLRDNQPQHF. The CDR3 DNA is TGTGCCAGCTCCACCTTACGGGACAATCAGCCCCAGCATTTT.

As regards this clonotype: Because the CDR3 is missing its conserved closing phenylalanine or tryptophan, this is likely a read error. It is unclear where the CDR3 begins or ends on the DNA, so no DNA is shown, and the CDR3 is as TCRdb lists it. V is TRBV7-2 and J is TRBJ2-7; the table assigns TRBD2, which was not confirmed against the DNA. Germline assignment: CDR1 SGHTA and CDR2 FQGNSA. From its first to its last residue, the CDR3 has 14 amino acids. The CDR3: CASSLAARGGGEYC.

This clonotype appeared a single time. The gene calls are TRBV29-1 and TRBJ2-5, with D perhaps given as TRBD1 or TRBD2 (5 bases each). Looked up from germline, CDR1 is SQVTM and CDR2 is ANQGSEA. V was cut by 7 bases and J by 7 bases, with 13 bases left in between. The CDR3 has 11 amino acids. CDR3 sequence: CSARDPGTQYF. CDR3 DNA: TGCAGCGCCCGGGACCCCGGGACCCAGTACTTC.

Comments on this clonotype: This may come from a read error, since a much larger clone is one base off. This chain uses TRBV10-1 with TRBJ2-7, with 8 bases lining up with TRBD2. There are 15 residues in the CDR3. Germline V lookup: CDR1 WNHNN, CDR2 SYGVQD (reference sequence). Trimming took 8 bases from V and 2 from J; bases not matched to a gene: 11. The CDR3, as DNA: TGCGCCAGCCGGACCGGGACTAGAGGAACCTACGAGCAGTACTTC. This encodes CASRTGTRGTYEQYF.

This clonotype was seen only a few times. The V call is TRBV6-5, the J call TRBJ1-4; weak D call: TRBD1 (5 bases). V was shortened by 5 bases and J by 6 bases, with 13 bases between the two germline ends. Germline assignment: CDR1 MNHEY and CDR2 SVGAGI. The CDR3 covers 14 residues. The DNA of the CDR3 is TGTGCCAGCAGTCCGACAGTGGGGGATGAAAAACTGTTTTTT. Its translation: CASSPTVGDEKLFF.

The chain joins TRBV20-1 to TRBJ1-4, with 7 nucleotides matching TRBD1. With V trimmed by 3 bases and J by 7 bases, 8 bases remained unmatched. Germline V CDR1 and CDR2: DFQATT, SNEGSKA (reference sequence). This CDR3 has 14 residues. CDR3 in DNA: TGCAGTGCTAGGAGGGCAGGGGGAGGTGAAAAACTGTTTTTT. It specifies CSARRAGGGEKLFF.

The V call is TRBV15, the J call TRBJ2-7; perhaps TRBD2 as D (6 bases). V was trimmed by 0 bases and J by 1 base, leaving 10 bases between them. From germline, CDR1 is LNHNV and CDR2 YYDKDF (reference sequence). This CDR3 comprises 15 residues. The CDR3 DNA reads as TGTGCCACCAGCAGAGAATGGGGAGGTTCCTACGAGCAGTACTTC. Translating it yields CATSREWGGSYEQYF.

V and J are TRBV7-9 and TRBJ2-7, with 7 bases that match TRBD1. The CDR3 extends over 14 amino acids. V lost 5 bases and J lost 7; bases outside the gene matches: 11. CDR1 is SEHNR and CDR2 is FQNEAQ in the germline V gene (reference sequence). CDR3 amino acids: CASSDRGTAGEQYF. The DNA of the CDR3 is TGTGCCAGCAGCGATAGAGGGACAGCTGGAGAGCAGTACTTC. Full variable domain (missing parts from reference TRBV7-9 and TRBJ2-7): DTGVSQNPRHKITKRGQNVTFRCDPISEHNRLYWYRQTLGQGPEFLTYFQNEAQLEKSRLLSDRFSAERPKGSFSTLEIQRTEQGDSAMYLCASSDRGTAGEQYFGPGTRLTVT.